The T cell receptor (beta chain) described here comes from a study of PD-1 blockade in classical Hodgkin lymphoma. All trial patients relapsed after autologous stem cell transplantation. General study points: Relapsed/refractory patients reportedly had lower baseline diversity than newly diagnosed patients. Nothing has yet pinned down what causes the repertoire differences, possibly disease activity or prior therapy. Compared with baseline, CD4+ but not CD8+ TCR diversity had risen significantly by C4D1. Baseline diversity resembling that of newly diagnosed patients was seen in complete responders.

Assay: immunoSEQ multiplex PCR; the TCRdb copy retains only in-frame clones and omits some. This table holds under 100,000 clones, approximately 91% found once. This clone occurred once. Its target is unknown. V dropped 4 bases and J dropped 4 bases, with 13 bases sitting between them. CDR1 SGHVS and CDR2 FQNEAQ come from the germline V gene. The CDR3 has 14 residues. This receptor was obtained from a human donor with classical Hodgkin lymphoma. Specimen: peripheral blood mononuclear cells (PBMCs), collected before the second cycle of nivolumab. This rearrangement joins TRBV7-8 to TRBJ2-5; maybe TRBD1 (5 bases). CDR3 coding DNA: TGTGCCAGCAGCTCCCAGGGTGGTGTAGAGACCCAGTACTTC. This codes for CASSSQGGVETQYF. Supplemented by reference TRBV7-8 and TRBJ2-5, the full variable domain reads GAGVSQSPRYKVAKRGQDVALRCDPISGHVSLFWYQQALGQGPEFLTYFQNEAQLDKSGLPSDRFFAERPEGSVSTLKIQRTQQEDSAVYLCASSSQGGVETQYFGPGTRLLVL.